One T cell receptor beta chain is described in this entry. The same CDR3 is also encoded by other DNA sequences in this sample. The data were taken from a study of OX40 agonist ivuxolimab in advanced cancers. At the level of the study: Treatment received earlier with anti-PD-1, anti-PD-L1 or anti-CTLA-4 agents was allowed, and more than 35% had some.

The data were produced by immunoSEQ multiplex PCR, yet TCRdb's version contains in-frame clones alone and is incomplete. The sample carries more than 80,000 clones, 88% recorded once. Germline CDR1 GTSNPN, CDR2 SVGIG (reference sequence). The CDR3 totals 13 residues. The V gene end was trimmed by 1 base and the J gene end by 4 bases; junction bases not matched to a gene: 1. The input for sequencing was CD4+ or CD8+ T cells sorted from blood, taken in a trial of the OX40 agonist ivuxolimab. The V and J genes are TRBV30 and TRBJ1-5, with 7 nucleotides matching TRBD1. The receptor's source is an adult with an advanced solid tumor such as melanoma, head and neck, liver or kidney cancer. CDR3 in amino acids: CAWSGDRNQPQHF. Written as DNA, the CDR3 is TGTGCCTGGAGTGGGGACAGAAATCAGCCCCAGCATTTT.